The present entry profiles one TCR beta chain with its context. This clonotype showed up many times. Its antigen is currently not known. No base quality values were provided; no much bigger clone lies one nucleotide off. Patients with ophthalmopathy had moderately to severely active disease, with a Clinical Activity Score of 3 or more, a NOSPECS grade of 4 or more, and a disease duration of less than 3 months. Patients were excluded if they had other autoimmune diseases, uncontrolled infections, pregnancy or lactation. Clinical symptoms, serum thyroxine, TRAb, thyroid ultrasound and orbital computed tomography were used for diagnosis. PBMCs were isolated from approximately 10 ml of fresh peripheral blood by Ficoll-Paque density gradient centrifugation. Trizol reagent was used to extract the total RNA, and its quality was then checked on an Agilent 2100 Bioanalyzer. For repertoire sequencing, the TCR beta CDR3 regions were amplified from RNA transcripts. The first round of RT-PCR was done with HTBI primers and the Qiagen OneStep RT-PCR kit, and was followed by a second round of multiplex PCR, then size selection and purification. Libraries were sequenced on an Illumina HiSeq2000 using paired-end 100 bp reads. The paper's processing steps were these. SOAPnuke was used for read processing, and reads with adapters, uncalled bases, a mean Phred below 15, or no exact constant-primer or identifier match were discarded. High-quality paired reads were merged with COPE v1.2.5. Clonotypes were defined as unique nucleotide sequences and were aligned to IMGT TRB V, D and J references using MiTCR v1.1. Only V-J combinations with frequency above 0.0001 were analysed, covering approximately 99% of repertoires. For each V-J combination, a TCR clonal expansion and chaos score was defined as F50 clonal expansion divided by the chaos observed in the TCRdist matrix. Welch's t-statistics and random forest were used to reduce features to about a dozen V-J combinations, which were fed into a naive Bayes classifier. Thyroid-blood repertoire similarity was quantified with the Morisita-Horn index. TCRdb applied fastp at Q25 and MiXCR to the public reads, then kept only in-frame beta chains. Each CDR3 protein gets just one entry, which takes the most common genes and DNA from the rows behind it. None of the V and J calls come from the authors' own analysis; TCRdb made them. The sample table contains 350,000 or so distinct CDR3 sequences; only one count was recorded for under 20% of them. Of the sample, over 9% falls within the top ten clones.

The sample comes from a study of Graves' ophthalmopathy and Graves' hyperthyroidism (dated by TCRdb to 2016 to 2019). For context, the study as a whole: Peripheral blood samples were taken at the time of initial diagnosis, before any treatment was given. TCR beta repertoire signatures were used to distinguish Graves' ophthalmopathy from Graves' hyperthyroidism and to predict progression to ophthalmopathy. T-cell repertoires of thyroid tissue and blood were compared in 5 or 6 hyperthyroidism patients. An independent validation cohort comprised under 20 hyperthyroidism patients and about 16 patients who later progressed from hyperthyroidism to ophthalmopathy. In total, 135 blood samples were TCR-sequenced: roughly 45 ophthalmopathy, some 75 hyperthyroidism and some 17 hyperthyroidism-to-ophthalmopathy patients. A discovery set of 100 or so patients (approximately 42 ophthalmopathy, 55 to 65 stable hyperthyroidism) was enrolled to explore V-J signatures distinguishing ophthalmopathy from hyperthyroidism. After sampling, hyperthyroidism patients received methimazole starting at 30 mg daily, and ophthalmopathy patients received high-dose intravenous methylprednisolone.

Taken from cysteine to phenylalanine, the CDR3 has 13 residues. Of all the DNA, just the CDR3 is kept, 39 bases in frame from base 1. Trimming leaves V shorter by 7 bases and J shorter by 1 base, with the junction holding 3 bases beyond the gene matches. The research as a whole found: No statistical method was used to predetermine the sample size, and group allocation was not hidden from the investigators. The 13-signature model separated ophthalmopathy from stable hyperthyroidism with 85% to 90% sensitivity and about 81% specificity in cross-validation, and 80%/75% in the test set. Most expanded thyroid clonotypes with frequency above 0.001 were also detected in blood, suggesting blood repertoires may reflect the thyroid immune response. In validation, the model predicted ophthalmopathy progression with about 64% sensitivity and 72.22% specificity; roughly eleven predicted patients were CT-confirmed with GO in a median of 6.5 months.

The sequence was obtained from an adult man with Graves' ophthalmopathy. The sequencing sample was made of peripheral blood. Rearrangement joined TRBV12-3 or TRBV12-4 to TRBJ2-5; TRBD1 matches 7 bases in the middle. The DNA sequence is as follows: TGTGCCAGCACCCGGGACAGCCAAGAGACCCAGTACTTC. Protein translation: CASTRDSQETQYF.